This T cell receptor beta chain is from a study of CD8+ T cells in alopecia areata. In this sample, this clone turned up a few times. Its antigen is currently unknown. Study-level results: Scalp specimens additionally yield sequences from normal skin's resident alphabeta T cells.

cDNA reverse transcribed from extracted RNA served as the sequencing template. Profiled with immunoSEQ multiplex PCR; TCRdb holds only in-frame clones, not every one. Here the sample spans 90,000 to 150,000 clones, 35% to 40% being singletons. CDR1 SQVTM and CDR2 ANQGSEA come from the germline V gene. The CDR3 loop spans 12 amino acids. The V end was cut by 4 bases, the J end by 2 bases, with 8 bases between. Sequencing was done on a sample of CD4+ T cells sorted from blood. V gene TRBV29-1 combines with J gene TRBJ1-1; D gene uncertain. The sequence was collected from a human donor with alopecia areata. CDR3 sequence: CSVVTSNTEAFF. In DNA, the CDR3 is TGCAGCGTTGTTACATCAAACACTGAAGCTTTCTTT.